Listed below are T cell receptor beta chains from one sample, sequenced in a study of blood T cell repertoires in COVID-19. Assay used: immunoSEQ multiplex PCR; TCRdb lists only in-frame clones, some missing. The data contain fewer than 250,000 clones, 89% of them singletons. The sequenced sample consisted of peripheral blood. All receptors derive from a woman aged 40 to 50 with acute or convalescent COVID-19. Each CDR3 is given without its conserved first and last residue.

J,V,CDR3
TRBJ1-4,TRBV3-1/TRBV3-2,ASSQAQTGLNEKLF
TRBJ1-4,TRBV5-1,ASRSGTGNEKLF
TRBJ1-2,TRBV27,ASSLTHETGGYT
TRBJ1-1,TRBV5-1,ASSLDLRSEAF
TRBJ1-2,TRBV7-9,AGRGRSYGYT
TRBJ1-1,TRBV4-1,ASSQGAQRGPTEAF
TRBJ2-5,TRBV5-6,ASSLAVAGGAETQY
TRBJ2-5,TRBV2,ASSEALIGGGRYETQY
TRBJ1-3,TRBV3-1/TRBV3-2,ASSQSLRNSGNTIY
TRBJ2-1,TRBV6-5,ASSYSGLAGNNEQF
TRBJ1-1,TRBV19,ASSIGGVITEAF
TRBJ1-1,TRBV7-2,ASSFLGGLNTEAF
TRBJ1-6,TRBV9,ASSVGGTGPLH
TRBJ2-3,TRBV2,ASSEARTSLGTDTQY
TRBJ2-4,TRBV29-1,SVEIRGGSLGIQY
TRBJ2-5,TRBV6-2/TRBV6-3,ASSYSRLAQETQY
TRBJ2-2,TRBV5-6,ASSSEASGVVSTGELF
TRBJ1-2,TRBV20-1,SASGTGYNYGYT
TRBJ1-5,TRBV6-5,ASRGTGGQPQH
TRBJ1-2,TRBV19,ASGRGTANYGYT
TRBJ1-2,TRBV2,AGGLFYGYT
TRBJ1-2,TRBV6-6,ASSYSGESNYGYT
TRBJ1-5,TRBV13,ASSLGPPGFQPQH
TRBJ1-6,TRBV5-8,ASSSHNYNSPLH
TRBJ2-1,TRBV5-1,ASSSTQGLTYNEQF
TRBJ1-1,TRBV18,ASSPFGQGTEAF